One and the same sample provided the 18 T cell receptor beta chains below, sequenced in a study of blood T cell repertoires in COVID-19. Some clones are missing from TCRdb's copy, which holds only in-frame ones; the method was immunoSEQ multiplex PCR. The top ten hold 9.1% of the sample, which has roughly 240,000 clones, 70% to 90% seen once. The specimen sequenced was PBMCs or T cells enriched from blood (not recorded which). These receptors came from a woman between 45 and 65 years old with acute COVID-19.

The chain employs TRBV18 and TRBJ1-3, with D tentatively TRBD1 (5 bases). V was pared by 5 bases and J by 0 bases, with 11 bases between. This CDR3 is built from 15 residues. Germline assignment: CDR1 KGHSH and CDR2 LQKENI. The CDR3 here is CASSDLTVSGNTIYF. The CDR3 nucleotides are TGTGCCAGCTCAGACCTGACAGTCTCTGGAAACACCATATATTTT.

V is TRBV18 and J is TRBJ1-1; D gene ambiguous. CDR1 and CDR2 from the germline V gene are KGHSH and LQKENI. Trimming pared 6 bases from V and 4 bases from J, leaving 6 bases between. CDR3 length equals 11 residues. CDR3 bases: TGTGCCAGCTCCGGGTTCACTGAAGCTTTCTTT. Its translation is CASSGFTEAFF.

The chain links TRBV5-4 to TRBJ1-4, with 8 bases lining up with TRBD1. This CDR3 region has 14 residues. CDR1 is SGHNT and CDR2 is YYREEE in the germline V gene (reference sequence). The ends lost 3 bases at V and 8 bases at J; junction bases unmatched: 6. CDR3 DNA sequence: TGTGCCAGCAGCTCCCAGGGGGCTGGAGAAAAACTGTTTTTT. Residues: CASSSQGAGEKLFF.

The chain is built from TRBV5-6 and TRBJ1-2, with a weak D call TRBD1 (6 bases). Per germline, CDR1 SGHDT and CDR2 YYEEEE. Trimming removed 4 bases from V and 2 bases from J, with 15 bases in between. The CDR3 runs to 15 residues. The CDR3, as DNA: TGTGCCAGCAGCCAGGGACCCGGGACAAACTATGGCTACACCTTC. It specifies CASSQGPGTNYGYTF.

V is TRBV4-3 and J is TRBJ1-6; TRBD1 aligns across 7 bases. V was clipped by 0 bases and J by 9 bases; unmatched bases: 11. Germline V lookup: CDR1 LGHNA, CDR2 YSLEER. The CDR3 loop spans 17 amino acids. CDR3 sequence: CASSQDGRTGVGSPLHF. The CDR3 DNA reads as TGCGCCAGCAGCCAAGATGGACGGACAGGCGTCGGTTCACCCCTCCACTTT.

This sequence joins TRBV19 and TRBJ2-3, with D possibly matching TRBD1 (8 bases). This CDR3 contains 14 residues. The V end was cut by 9 bases, the J end by 3 bases, with 16 bases between. Germline lookup yields CDR1 LNHDA and CDR2 SQIVND (reference sequence). The CDR3: CASSDRGGTDTQYF. CDR3 sequence (DNA): TGTGCCAGCTCAGACAGGGGAGGGACAGATACGCAGTATTTT.

The rearrangement links TRBV5-1 to TRBJ1-4; D is possibly TRBD1 (6 bases). Germline assignment: CDR1 SGHRS and CDR2 YFSETQ. CDR3 length: 15 amino acids. V dropped 3 bases and J dropped 5 bases, with 14 bases sitting between them. Here the CDR3 DNA reads TGCGCCAGCAGCTCCACAGGGAACCCCAATGAAAAACTGTTTTTT. It specifies CASSSTGNPNEKLFF.

The rearrangement uses TRBV25-1 and TRBJ2-7; the match to TRBD1 covers 9 bases. The V gene's germline CDR1 is MGHDK and CDR2 SYGVNS. Trimming removed 3 bases from V and 5 bases from J; junction bases left unmatched: 8. This CDR3 spans 15 amino acids. For the CDR3, the DNA is TGTGCCAGCAGTGACCCTTGGACAGGGGCCCACGAGCAGTACTTC. Translating it yields CASSDPWTGAHEQYF.

This clone was seen a single time. The chain carries TRBV18 and TRBJ1-2; D unresolved. This CDR3 is built from 12 residues. Germline CDR1 KGHSH, CDR2 LQKENI. The V gene lost 6 bases and the J gene lost 6 bases, with 11 bases spanning the gap. CDR3 residues: CASSLQENGYTF. The CDR3 coding sequence is TGTGCCAGCTCCCTCCAGGAAAATGGCTACACCTTC.

V and J are TRBV14 and TRBJ2-7; TRBD2 matches 10 bases. From germline, CDR1 is SGHDN and CDR2 FVKESK. V shed 4 bases, J shed 3 bases, and the junction held 6 bases outside the gene matches. There are 15 residues in the CDR3. The CDR3 loop reads CASSPRLAGHYEQYF. CDR3 DNA: TGTGCCAGCAGCCCAAGACTAGCGGGCCACTACGAGCAGTACTTC.

This clone was seen a single time. The V and J genes are TRBV28 and TRBJ1-6; D is unresolved. Germline V lookup: CDR1 MDHEN, CDR2 SYDVKM. V dropped 2 bases and J dropped 10 bases, with 6 bases sitting between them. The CDR3 contains 12 residues. This chain's CDR3 is CASSLISSPLHF. The CDR3, as DNA: TGTGCCAGCAGTTTAATTAGCTCACCCCTCCACTTT.

This chain connects TRBV28 to TRBJ1-2, with D unresolved. Trimming pared 8 bases from V and 0 bases from J, leaving 7 bases between. In germline, CDR1 is MDHEN, CDR2 SYDVKM. The CDR3 has 12 residues. The CDR3 region has the DNA TGTGCCAGCGGCACCGCTAACTATGGCTACACCTTC. Encoded protein: CASGTANYGYTF.

The V gene is TRBV13, the J gene TRBJ2-2, with TRBD2 as a possible D gene (7 bases). V dropped 4 bases and J dropped 6 bases, with 21 bases sitting between them. This CDR3 is 17 amino acids long. Germline assignment: CDR1 PRHDT and CDR2 FYEKMQ (reference sequence). The CDR3 coding sequence is TGTGCCAGCAGCTCGCCCGGGGGGCGATTTCGGGCCGGGGAGCTGTTTTTT. It yields the protein CASSSPGGRFRAGELFF. The whole variable domain, filled in from reference TRBV13 and TRBJ2-2, reads AAGVIQSPRHLIKEKRETATLKCYPIPRHDTVYWYQQGPGQDPQFLISFYEKMQSDKGSIPDRFSAQQFSDYHSELNMSSLELGDSALYFCASSSPGGRFRAGELFFGEGSRLTVL.

About this clone: Distinct nucleotide sequences in the sample also encode this CDR3. The J gene is TRBJ1-6, the V gene TRBV3-1 (or the pseudogene TRBV3-2); no clear D gene. This CDR3 comprises 15 residues. Trimming took 1 base from V and 7 from J, leaving 11 bases between them. Germline lookup yields CDR1 LGHDT and CDR2 YNNKEL (reference sequence). CDR3 region: CASSQVPGGNSPLHF. CDR3 DNA: TGTGCCAGCAGCCAAGTTCCCGGCGGGAATTCACCCCTCCACTTT.

As concerns this clone: This same CDR3 is encoded by further DNA sequences in the sample. The J gene is TRBJ2-2, the V gene TRBV30, with 7 positions matching TRBD2. With V trimmed by 3 bases and J by 4 bases, 2 bases remained unmatched. This CDR3 comprises 13 residues. In germline, CDR1 is GTSNPN, CDR2 SVGIG (reference sequence). The CDR3, as DNA: TGTGCCTGGAGAGCGGGAAGCACCGGGGAGCTGTTTTTT. Translation gives CAWRAGSTGELFF.

The chain is built from TRBV19 and TRBJ2-1; 9 nucleotides line up with TRBD1. CDR3 length: 16 amino acids. The V segment lost 5 bases and the J segment 6 bases; nucleotides outside the gene matches: 11. Germline V gene sequence: CDR1 LNHDA, CDR2 SQIVND (reference sequence). The CDR3 DNA reads TGTGCCAGTAGTCCCTTACAGGGGGCCTCAAGCAATGAGCAGTTCTTC. This sequence encodes CASSPLQGASSNEQFF.

With respect to this clone: Other DNA variants within this sample encode the same CDR3. The chain uses TRBV6-5 and TRBJ1-1; D call uncertain. CDR1 is MNHEY and CDR2 is SVGAGI in the germline V gene. CDR3 length equals 13 residues. Trimming took 2 bases from V and 2 from J, leaving 6 bases between them. The CDR3 here is CASSYLSNTEAFF. The CDR3, as DNA: TGTGCCAGCAGTTACCTAAGTAACACTGAAGCTTTCTTT.

The chain uses TRBV5-4 and TRBJ1-6; TRBD1 matches 9 bases. The junction had 8 bases not matched to a gene; V was cut back by 3 bases and J by 7 bases. The CDR3 has 16 residues. Germline V lookup: CDR1 SGHNT, CDR2 YYREEE (reference sequence). The CDR3: CASSSMGQGGNSPLHF. The DNA for the CDR3 is TGTGCCAGCAGCTCTATGGGACAGGGTGGGAATTCACCCCTCCACTTT.